Following are 5 T cell receptor beta chains from one sample sequenced in a study of cytotoxic CD8 clonotypes in ibrutinib-treated CLL. Profiled with immunoSEQ multiplex PCR; TCRdb holds only in-frame clones, not every one. This table has more than 6,000 clones, around 70% appearing once. The sample was PBMCs, taken before ibrutinib treatment. Every receptor here comes from a human donor with chronic lymphocytic leukemia.

The chain couples TRBV19 to TRBJ2-1, with 9 nucleotides matching TRBD2. J was trimmed by 8 bases and V by 5 bases; bases with no gene match: 13. Germline V gene lookup returns CDR1 LNHDA and CDR2 SQIVND (reference sequence). The CDR3 runs to 16 residues. CDR3 sequence: CASSAGRAGGLDEQFF. For the CDR3, the DNA is TGTGCCAGTAGTGCTGGTAGAGCGGGGGGCCTCGATGAGCAGTTCTTC. The whole variable domain, remainder taken from reference TRBV19 and TRBJ2-1, is DGGITQSPKYLFRKEGQNVTLSCEQNLNHDAMYWYRQDPGQGLRLIYYSQIVNDFQKGDIAEGYSVSREKKESFPLTVTSAQKNPTAFYLCASSAGRAGGLDEQFFGPGTRLTVL.

The J gene is TRBJ1-3, the V gene TRBV6-5; D is unclear. V lost 0 bases and J 1 base, leaving 7 bases between the germline ends. CDR3 size: 15 residues. The germline V gene encodes CDR1 MNHEY and CDR2 SVGAGI. The CDR3 DNA is TGTGCCAGCAGTTACTCGACACTATCTGGAAACACCATATATTTT. As protein: CASSYSTLSGNTIYF.

The chain links TRBV6-5 to TRBJ2-3; 10 nucleotides align to TRBD2. Per germline, CDR1 MNHEY and CDR2 SVGAGI. V trimming: 6 bases; J trimming: 10 bases; junction bases outside the gene matches: 10. This CDR3 has 14 residues. The CDR3 DNA follows: TGTGCCAGCAGGGAGCCGGGGACTAGCGCGGCGCAGTATTTT. It codes for CASREPGTSAAQYF.

The gene calls are TRBV19 and TRBJ1-2; 7 bases map to TRBD1. CDR3 length: 14 residues. The germline V gene has CDR1 LNHDA and CDR2 SQIVND (reference sequence). V shed 5 bases and J 3 bases; nucleotides not matched to a gene: 6. CDR3 amino acids: CASSQMGTDYGYTF. The CDR3 bases are TGTGCCAGTAGTCAGATGGGGACAGACTATGGCTACACCTTC.

The chain has TRBV28 and TRBJ2-7; 10 nucleotides line up with TRBD1. V lost 6 bases, J lost 3 bases, and 5 bases stayed unmatched. From germline, CDR1 is MDHEN and CDR2 SYDVKM. The CDR3 spans 14 residues. CDR3 DNA: TGTGCCAGCAGCTCGGGACAGGGGTTCTACGAGCAGTACTTC. It yields the protein CASSSGQGFYEQYF.